This T cell receptor (beta chain) was retrieved from a study of blood T cell repertoires in COVID-19. Turning to the study itself: Spain, Italy and the United States supplied samples that represented acute and convalescent COVID-19. PBMCs, B-cell-depleted T cells, or T cells provided the cDNA or gDNA that made up the material.

V lost 7 bases and J 1 base, leaving 13 bases between the germline ends. The CDR3 has 14 amino acids. In germline, CDR1 is LGHNA, CDR2 YNFKEQ. Profiled with immunoSEQ multiplex PCR; TCRdb holds only in-frame clones, not every one. The repertoire includes 170,000 or so clones, about 86% of them detected once, and roughly 7% sits in the top ten. J is TRBJ1-1 and V is TRBV4-2; D ambiguous. This TCR was sampled from a man aged 50 or older with active or convalescent COVID-19. Sequenced input: peripheral blood. The CDR3 DNA sequence: TGTGCCAGCACGCGGAATGAGGGGAACACTGAAGCTTTCTTT. Translating it yields CASTRNEGNTEAFF.